This T cell receptor (beta chain) was sequenced during a study of shared clonotypes between healthy human individuals. This table comes from immunoSEQ multiplex PCR, and its TCRdb copy is limited to in-frame clones, with some not included. This sample has about 2 million clones, with about 95% found just once. CD8 cells regarded as naive lacked CD45RO, were positively chosen for CCR7, and omitted terminally differentiated effector memory CD45RA+ cells. The sequencing sample was made of naive CD8+ T cells sorted from blood. This sequence originates from a man aged 18 to 30 in good health.

The CDR3 DNA is TGTGCCACCAGCAAAGTTCCCGGGACTAGCACAGATACGCAGTATTTT. Translation: CATSKVPGTSTDTQYF. The chain carries TRBV15 and TRBJ2-3; weak D call: TRBD2 (6 bases). Germline V gene sequence: CDR1 LNHNV, CDR2 YYDKDF (reference sequence). This CDR3 contains 16 residues. V was clipped by 4 bases and J by 0 bases, with 14 bases between them. Full variable domain (remainder filled in from reference TRBV15 and TRBJ2-3): DAMVIQNPRYQVTQFGKPVTLSCSQTLNHNVMYWYQQKSSQAPKLLFHYYDKDFNNEADTPDNFQSRRPNTSFCFLDIRSPGLGDTAMYLCATSKVPGTSTDTQYFGPGTRLTVL.